These T cell receptor beta chains were read from a single sample in a study of T cells in Graves' hyperthyroidism and ophthalmopathy. TCRdb reprocessed the multiplex PCR reads with MiXCR, giving one entry per CDR3 protein. The table lists around 240,000 distinct CDR3 sequences, roughly 17% of them singletons. Material: blood. The receptors originated from a woman between 18 and 29 years old with Graves' ophthalmopathy. Both conserved end residues are part of each CDR3. A D gene is named only where the DNA matches it firmly. Size values are once, few and many counts, or a class for expanded clones, and some rows have none.

length | J | D | V | size | CDR3 | DNA
12 | TRBJ2-1 | TRBD2 | TRBV20-1 | once | CSAQSGRYEQFF | TGCAGTGCTCAGAGCGGGAGGTATGAGCAGTTCTTC
16 | TRBJ1-1 | TRBD1 | TRBV19 | - | CASRLTGVSEFTEAFF | TGTGCCAGTAGACTTACAGGGGTTTCTGAGTTCACTGAAGCTTTCTTT
17 | TRBJ2-1 | TRBD1 | TRBV28 | - | CASSAIPGTGSYNEQFF | TGTGCCAGCAGTGCCATACCCGGGACAGGCTCCTACAATGAGCAGTTCTTC
19 | TRBJ2-1 | TRBD2 | TRBV20-1 | many | CSARPTSGRVRRAYNEQFF | TGCAGTGCTAGACCAACTAGCGGGAGGGTGCGTAGAGCCTACAATGAGCAGTTCTTC
14 | TRBJ1-4 | - | TRBV30 | - | CAWSVLRGGEKLFF | TGTGCCTGGAGTGTACTGAGGGGGGGCGAAAAACTGTTTTTT
12 | TRBJ1-1 | - | TRBV30 | many | CAWEGQNTEAFF | TGTGCCTGGGAGGGACAGAACACTGAAGCTTTCTTT
13 | TRBJ2-7 | - | TRBV5-6 | many | CASSLIQDYEQYF | TGTGCCAGCAGTTTGATACAGGATTACGAGCAGTACTTC
14 | TRBJ1-2 | - | TRBV25-1 | many | CASAPRQGSYGYTF | TGTGCCAGCGCCCCTAGGCAGGGGAGCTATGGCTACACCTTC
12 | TRBJ1-1 | - | TRBV2 | many | CASSEVAWGAFF | TGTGCCAGCAGTGAGGTAGCTTGGGGAGCTTTCTTT
15 | TRBJ1-5 | - | TRBV20-1 | many | CSARSRQGGNQPQHF | TGCAGTGCTAGGTCGAGACAAGGGGGGAATCAGCCCCAGCATTTT
14 | TRBJ1-1 | - | TRBV20-1 | many | CSAASVEGNTEAFF | TGCAGTGCGGCCTCAGTGGAGGGGAACACTGAAGCTTTCTTT
13 | TRBJ1-5 | - | TRBV10-3 | many | CAISAGVYQPQHF | TGTGCCATCAGTGCGGGGGTGTATCAGCCCCAGCATTTT
15 | TRBJ2-1 | TRBD2 | TRBV7-6 | many | CASSYSSGNANEQFF | TGTGCCAGCAGCTACTCTAGCGGGAACGCCAATGAGCAGTTCTTC
17 | TRBJ2-2 | - | TRBV6-5 | - | CASSYGGGSGGTGELFF | TGTGCCAGCAGTTATGGAGGGGGTAGCGGAGGCACCGGGGAGCTGTTTTTT
14 | TRBJ1-2 | TRBD1 | TRBV6-1 | many | CASSEPGGGYGYTF | TGTGCCAGCAGTGAACCAGGGGGAGGTTATGGCTACACCTTC
15 | TRBJ2-1 | - | TRBV28 | many | CASSEEQGPRNEQFF | TGTGCCAGCAGTGAGGAGCAGGGGCCTCGGAATGAGCAGTTCTTC